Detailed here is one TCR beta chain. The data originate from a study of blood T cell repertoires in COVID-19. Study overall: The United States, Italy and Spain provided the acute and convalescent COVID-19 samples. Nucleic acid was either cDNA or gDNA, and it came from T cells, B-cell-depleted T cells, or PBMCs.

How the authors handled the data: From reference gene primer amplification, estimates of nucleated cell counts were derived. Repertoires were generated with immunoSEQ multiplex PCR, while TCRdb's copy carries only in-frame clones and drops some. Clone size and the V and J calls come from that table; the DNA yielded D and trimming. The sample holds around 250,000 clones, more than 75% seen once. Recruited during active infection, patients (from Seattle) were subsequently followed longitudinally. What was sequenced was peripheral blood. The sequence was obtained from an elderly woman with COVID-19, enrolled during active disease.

As DNA, the CDR3 is TGTGCCAGCTCACCGGGCGAGGGTAATTCACCCCTCCACTTT. Its translation is CASSPGEGNSPLHF. The V gene is TRBV18, the J gene TRBJ1-6; D call uncertain. V gave up 3 bases and J gave up 6 bases, with 9 bases separating them. The CDR3 has 14 amino acids. CDR1 KGHSH and CDR2 LQKENI come from the germline V gene.